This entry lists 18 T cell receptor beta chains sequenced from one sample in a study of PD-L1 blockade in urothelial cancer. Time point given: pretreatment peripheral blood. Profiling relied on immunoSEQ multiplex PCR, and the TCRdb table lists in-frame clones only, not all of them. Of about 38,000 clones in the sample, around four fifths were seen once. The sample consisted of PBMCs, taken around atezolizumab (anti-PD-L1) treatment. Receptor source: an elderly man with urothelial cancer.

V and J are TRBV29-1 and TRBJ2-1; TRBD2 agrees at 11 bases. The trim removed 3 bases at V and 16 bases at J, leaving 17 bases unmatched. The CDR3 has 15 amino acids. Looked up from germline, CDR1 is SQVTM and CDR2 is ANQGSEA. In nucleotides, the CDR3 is TGCAGCGTTGACCTTAGCGGGAGGGCCGTTAGAGGAAAATTCTTC. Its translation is CSVDLSGRAVRGKFF.

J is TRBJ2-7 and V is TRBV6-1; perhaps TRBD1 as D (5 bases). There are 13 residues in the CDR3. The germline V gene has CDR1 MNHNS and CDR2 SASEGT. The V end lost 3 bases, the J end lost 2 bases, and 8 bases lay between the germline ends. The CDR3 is CASSDRATYEQYF. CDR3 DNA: TGTGCCAGCAGTGACAGGGCTACCTACGAGCAGTACTTC.

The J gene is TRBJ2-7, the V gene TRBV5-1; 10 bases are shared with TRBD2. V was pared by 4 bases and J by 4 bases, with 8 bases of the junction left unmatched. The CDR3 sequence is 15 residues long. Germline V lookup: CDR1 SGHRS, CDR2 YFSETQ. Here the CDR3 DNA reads TGCGCCAGCAGCCCCGGGTTAGCGGGAGGATACGAGCAGTACTTC. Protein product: CASSPGLAGGYEQYF.

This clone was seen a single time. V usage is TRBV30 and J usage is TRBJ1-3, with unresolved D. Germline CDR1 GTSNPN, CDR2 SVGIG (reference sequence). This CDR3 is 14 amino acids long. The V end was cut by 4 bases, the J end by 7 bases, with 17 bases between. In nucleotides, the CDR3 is TGTGCCTGGACAAAGTCAGGTGTTGGGAACACCATATATTTT. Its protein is CAWTKSGVGNTIYF.

CDR3 nucleotides: TGTGCCAGCAGCTCAGAATTACCTGACACCGTCTTCAGTGCAGATACGCAGTATTTT. The encoded protein is CASSSELPDTVFSADTQYF. The rearrangement joins TRBV7-6 to TRBJ2-3; no clear D gene. V was clipped by 4 bases and J by 4 bases, with 27 bases between them. Germline CDR1 SGHVS, CDR2 FNYEAQ. This CDR3 contains 19 residues.

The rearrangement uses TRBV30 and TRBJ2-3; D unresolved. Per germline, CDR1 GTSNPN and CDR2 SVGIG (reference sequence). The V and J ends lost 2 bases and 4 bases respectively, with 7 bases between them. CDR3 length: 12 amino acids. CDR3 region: CAWSSRSDTQYF. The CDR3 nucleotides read TGTGCCTGGAGTAGTAGATCAGATACGCAGTATTTT. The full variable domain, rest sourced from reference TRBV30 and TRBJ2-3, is SQTIHQWPATLVQPVGSPLSLECTVEGTSNPNLYWYRQAAGRGLQLLFYSVGIGQISSEVPQNLSASRPQDRQFILSSKKLLLSDSGFYLCAWSSRSDTQYFGPGTRLTVL.

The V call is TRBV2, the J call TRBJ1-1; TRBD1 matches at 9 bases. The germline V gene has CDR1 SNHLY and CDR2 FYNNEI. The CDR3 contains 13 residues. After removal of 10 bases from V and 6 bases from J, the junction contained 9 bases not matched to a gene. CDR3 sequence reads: CAKRTGGAAEAFF. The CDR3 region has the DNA TGTGCCAAACGAACAGGGGGCGCCGCTGAAGCTTTCTTT.

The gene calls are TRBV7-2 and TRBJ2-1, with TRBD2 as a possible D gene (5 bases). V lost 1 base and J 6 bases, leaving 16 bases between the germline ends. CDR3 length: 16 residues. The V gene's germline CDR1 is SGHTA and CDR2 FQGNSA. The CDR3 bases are TGTGCCAGCAGCTTAGATTTTACACGAGCGGCCAATGAGCAGTTCTTC. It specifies CASSLDFTRAANEQFF.

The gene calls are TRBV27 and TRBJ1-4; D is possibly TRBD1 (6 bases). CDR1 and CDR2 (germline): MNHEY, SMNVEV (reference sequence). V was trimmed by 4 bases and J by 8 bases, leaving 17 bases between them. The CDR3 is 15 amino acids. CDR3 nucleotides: TGTGCCAGCAGTTCATACAGGGCACAAATCGAAAAACTGTTTTTT. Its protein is CASSSYRAQIEKLFF.

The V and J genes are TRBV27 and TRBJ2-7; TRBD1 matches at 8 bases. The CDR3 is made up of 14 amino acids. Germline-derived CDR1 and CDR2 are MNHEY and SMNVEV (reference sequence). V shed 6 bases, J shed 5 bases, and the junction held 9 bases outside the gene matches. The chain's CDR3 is CASSLRQGRNEQYF. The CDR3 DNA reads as TGTGCCAGCAGCTTAAGACAGGGGAGGAACGAGCAGTACTTC.

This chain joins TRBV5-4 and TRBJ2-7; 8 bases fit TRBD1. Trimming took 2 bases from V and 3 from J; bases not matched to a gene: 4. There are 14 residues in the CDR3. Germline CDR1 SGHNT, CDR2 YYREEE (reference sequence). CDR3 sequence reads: CASSFRGQNYEQYF. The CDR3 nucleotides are TGTGCCAGCAGCTTCAGGGGGCAGAACTACGAGCAGTACTTC.

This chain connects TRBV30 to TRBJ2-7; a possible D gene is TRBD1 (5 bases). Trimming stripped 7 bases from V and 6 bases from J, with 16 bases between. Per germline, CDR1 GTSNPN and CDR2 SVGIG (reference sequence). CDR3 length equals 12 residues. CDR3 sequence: CAFRTSSSEQYF. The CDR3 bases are TGTGCCTTTAGGACAAGTTCAAGCGAGCAGTACTTC.

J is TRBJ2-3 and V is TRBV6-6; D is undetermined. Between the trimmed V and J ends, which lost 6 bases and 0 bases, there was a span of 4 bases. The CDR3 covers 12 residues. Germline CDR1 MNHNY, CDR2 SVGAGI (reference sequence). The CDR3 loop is CASRTSTDTQYF. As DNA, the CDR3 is TGTGCCAGCAGAACTAGCACAGATACGCAGTATTTT.

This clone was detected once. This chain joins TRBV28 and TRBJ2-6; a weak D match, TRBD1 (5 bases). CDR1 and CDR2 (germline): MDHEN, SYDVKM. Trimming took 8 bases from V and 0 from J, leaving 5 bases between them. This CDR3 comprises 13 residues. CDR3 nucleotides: TGTGCCAGCGGGGCCTCTGGGGCCAACGTCCTGACTTTC. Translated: CASGASGANVLTF.

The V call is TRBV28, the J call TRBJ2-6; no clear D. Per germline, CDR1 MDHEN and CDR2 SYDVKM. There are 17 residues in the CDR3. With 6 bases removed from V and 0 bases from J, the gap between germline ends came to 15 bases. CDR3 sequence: CASRPGSTFSGANVLTF. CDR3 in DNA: TGTGCCAGCAGGCCAGGCTCTACTTTCTCTGGGGCCAACGTCCTGACTTTC.

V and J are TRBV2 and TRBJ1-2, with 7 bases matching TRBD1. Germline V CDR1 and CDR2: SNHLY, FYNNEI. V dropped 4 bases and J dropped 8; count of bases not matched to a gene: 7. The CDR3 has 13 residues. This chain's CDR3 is CASSVTGSLGYTF. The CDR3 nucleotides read TGTGCCAGCAGTGTGACAGGGTCGCTAGGCTACACCTTC. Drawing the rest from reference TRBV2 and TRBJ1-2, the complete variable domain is EPEVTQTPSHQVTQMGQEVILRCVPISNHLYFYWYRQILGQKVEFLVSFYNNEISEKSEIFDDQFSVERPDGSNFTLKIRSTKLEDSAMYFCASSVTGSLGYTFGSGTRLTVV.

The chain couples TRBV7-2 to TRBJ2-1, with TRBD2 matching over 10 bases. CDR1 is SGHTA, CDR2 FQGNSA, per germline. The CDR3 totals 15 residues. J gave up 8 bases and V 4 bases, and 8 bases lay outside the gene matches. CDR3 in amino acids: CASSSRTSGDDEQFF. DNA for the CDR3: TGTGCCAGCAGCTCCAGGACTAGCGGCGACGATGAGCAGTTCTTC.

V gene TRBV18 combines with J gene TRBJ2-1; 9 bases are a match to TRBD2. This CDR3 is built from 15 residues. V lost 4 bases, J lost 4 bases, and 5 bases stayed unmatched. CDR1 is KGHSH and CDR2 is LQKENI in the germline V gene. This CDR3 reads CASSQGTSSYNEQFF. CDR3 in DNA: TGTGCCAGCTCACAAGGGACTAGCAGTTACAATGAGCAGTTCTTC.